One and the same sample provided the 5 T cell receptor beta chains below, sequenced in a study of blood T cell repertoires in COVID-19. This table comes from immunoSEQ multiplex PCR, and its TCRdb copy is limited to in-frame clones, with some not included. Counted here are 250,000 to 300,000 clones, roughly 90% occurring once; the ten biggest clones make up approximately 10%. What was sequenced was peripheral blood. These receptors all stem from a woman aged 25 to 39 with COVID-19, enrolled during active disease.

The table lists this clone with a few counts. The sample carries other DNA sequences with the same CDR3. Written as DNA, the CDR3 is TGTGCCAGCAGCTTGCGGACAGGGAGCACAGATACGCAGTATTTT. The encoded protein is CASSLRTGSTDTQYF. J is TRBJ2-3 and V is TRBV9, with 8 bases lining up with TRBD1. Germline loops: CDR1 SGDLS, CDR2 YYNGEE. Unmatched junction bases numbered 4, after V lost 4 bases and J lost 0 bases. There are 15 residues in the CDR3.

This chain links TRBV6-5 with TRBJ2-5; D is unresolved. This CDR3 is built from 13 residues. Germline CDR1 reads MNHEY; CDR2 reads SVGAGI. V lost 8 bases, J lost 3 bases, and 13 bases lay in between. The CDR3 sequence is CASGPPGEETQYF. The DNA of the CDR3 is TGTGCCAGCGGGCCACCCGGCGAAGAGACCCAGTACTTC.

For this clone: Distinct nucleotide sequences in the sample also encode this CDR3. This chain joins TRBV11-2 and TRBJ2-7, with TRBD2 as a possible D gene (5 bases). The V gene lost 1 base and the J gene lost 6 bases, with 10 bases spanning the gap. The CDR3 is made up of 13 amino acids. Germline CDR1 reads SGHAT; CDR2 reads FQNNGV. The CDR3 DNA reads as TGTGCCAGCAGCTTAGGGCTAGCCGGCGAGCAGTACTTC. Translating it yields CASSLGLAGEQYF.

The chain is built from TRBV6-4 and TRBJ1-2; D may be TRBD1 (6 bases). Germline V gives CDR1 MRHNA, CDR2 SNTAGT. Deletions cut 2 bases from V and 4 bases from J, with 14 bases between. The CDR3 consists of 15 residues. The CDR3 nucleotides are TGTGCCAGCAGTGACCCTGACAGGATATCCTATGGCTACACCTTC. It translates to CASSDPDRISYGYTF.

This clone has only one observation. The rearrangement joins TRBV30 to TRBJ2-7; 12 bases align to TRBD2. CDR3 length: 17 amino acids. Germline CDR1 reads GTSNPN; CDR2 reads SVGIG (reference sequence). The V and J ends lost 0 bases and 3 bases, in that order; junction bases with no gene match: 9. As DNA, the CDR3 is TGTGCCTGGAGTGTACGAGGACTAGCGGGACCGTTCTACGAGCAGTACTTC. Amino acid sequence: CAWSVRGLAGPFYEQYF. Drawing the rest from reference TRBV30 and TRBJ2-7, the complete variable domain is SQTIHQWPATLVQPVGSPLSLECTVEGTSNPNLYWYRQAAGRGLQLLFYSVGIGQISSEVPQNLSASRPQDRQFILSSKKLLLSDSGFYLCAWSVRGLAGPFYEQYFGPGTRLTVT.